A selection of T cell receptor beta chains follows, all from one sample in a study of shared clonotypes between healthy human individuals. Produced via immunoSEQ multiplex PCR; TCRdb's table is partial and in-frame only. This sample has about 480,000 clones; roughly 78% occur once, and the top ten carry about an eighth. Sequencing used PBMCs. The receptors derive from a woman aged 40-49 years in good health. Some clones in this sample may be carry-over from other donors' samples. CDR3s leave out the opening cysteine and the closing phenylalanine or tryptophan. The D gene is left open where the match is weak.

>12|TRBJ1-2|NA|TRBV28
ASSPMGDNYGYT
>13|TRBJ2-1|TRBD2|TRBV4-2
ASSQTGLAVNEQF
>13|TRBJ2-1|NA|TRBV21-1
ATYPGEKTYNEQF
>12|TRBJ2-2|TRBD2|TRBV5-1
ASSWTSRGGELF
>13|TRBJ2-2|NA|TRBV7-8
ASSPLGVWTGELF
>13|TRBJ2-2|TRBD1|TRBV6-5
ASSRQGRDTGELF
>14|TRBJ2-3|NA|TRBV6-6
ASSTGHLGYTDTQY
>14|TRBJ1-3|NA|TRBV5-6
ASSLLGPRTGNTIY
>13|TRBJ1-5|NA|TRBV5-1
ASSLNAELNQPQH
>11|TRBJ2-2|NA|TRBV9
ASSETPGGELF
>14|TRBJ2-3|TRBD2|TRBV5-1
ASSLEGTSPLDTQY
>11|TRBJ2-3|NA|TRBV19
ASSKGLTDTQY
>10|TRBJ1-2|NA|TRBV28
ASLRPGLGYT
>14|TRBJ1-3|NA|TRBV10-3
AISESNGGSGNTIY
>10|TRBJ2-3|NA|TRBV28
ASGSLLYTQY
>12|TRBJ2-7|NA|TRBV6-5
ASSQPGLTYEQY
>11|TRBJ2-7|NA|TRBV9
ASSPSTGNEQY
>11|TRBJ2-7|NA|TRBV28
AARDRDFYEQY
>13|TRBJ1-3|NA|TRBV5-1
ASSLDIASGNTIY
>12|TRBJ1-3|NA|TRBV4-2
ASSQDRQLNTIY
>12|TRBJ2-1|NA|TRBV18
ASSETLSYNEQF
>11|TRBJ1-2|NA|TRBV7-3
ASSPSSETGYT
>14|TRBJ2-7|NA|TRBV6-1
ASSVRLGGDYYEQY
>10|TRBJ2-7|NA|TRBV7-2
ASSSPTGKQY
>13|TRBJ1-1|NA|TRBV19
ASSIPGLGTGEAF
>16|TRBJ2-5|TRBD2|TRBV2
ASSEGPRLAAIRETQY
>14|TRBJ1-4|NA|TRBV5-1
ASSPLAGGPNEKLF
>13|TRBJ2-1|NA|TRBV5-1
ASSLSQGVPSEQF
>11|TRBJ1-1|NA|TRBV18
ASSYQGETEAF
>14|TRBJ1-1|NA|TRBV18
ASSQSGGPTSPEAF
>11|TRBJ2-7|NA|TRBV27
ASSLSWGREQY
>14|TRBJ2-1|TRBD1|TRBV6-4
ASSDSAGTGHNEQF
>10|TRBJ2-5|NA|TRBV29-1
SVAQGGETQY
>13|TRBJ2-5|NA|TRBV5-1
ASSLGQVGLETQY
>11|TRBJ1-1|NA|TRBV2
ASSPEGGIEAF
>13|TRBJ1-1|NA|TRBV6-5
ASSPPKGRPIEAF
>14|TRBJ1-1|NA|TRBV18
ASSPEQDPMNTEAF
>11|TRBJ1-4|TRBD1|TRBV29-1
SVQGQTNEKLF
>11|TRBJ2-1|TRBD2|TRBV7-3
ASSLTLANEQF
>10|TRBJ2-1|TRBD2|TRBV30
AWEGLAQEAF
>12|TRBJ2-7|TRBD2|TRBV19
ASSIAGVPYEQY
>13|TRBJ1-5|NA|TRBV5-5
ASSLAPASNQPQH
>13|TRBJ2-3|TRBD1|TRBV27
ASSFRTGGPDTQY